Reported below is one TCR beta chain. Its matching antigen is unknown. Assay: immunoSEQ multiplex PCR; the TCRdb copy retains only in-frame clones and omits some. Counted here are tens of thousands of clones, 76% occurring once; the ten biggest clones make up under 6%. The record originates from a study of memory CD4+ T cells and cytomegalovirus serostatus. The CDR3 is made up of 13 amino acids. The ends were cut back, 2 bases at V and 1 base at J, with 5 bases in the middle. CDR1 is SGHTA, CDR2 FQGNSA, per germline. Single viable CD3+CD4+CD8-CD45RO+ cells were sorted as the memory CD4+ T cells. Donors' CMV status reflects serum IgG against pp150, pp28, p38, p52. Whole-study findings and limits: A US-trained random forest predicted CMV serostatus with median AUC approximately 0.9. 67 of 164 known CMV-associated TCRbeta sequences appeared in CD4+ memory. Suggested: most of the CMV-linked TCR signature lies in CD4+ memory cells.

The specimen sequenced was memory CD4+ T cells from blood. This TCR came from an adult in good health and CMV-seropositive. The V call is TRBV7-2, the J call TRBJ1-1; D is ambiguous. The CDR3 region is CASSLQRNTEAFF. Written as DNA, the CDR3 is TGTGCCAGCAGCTTACAGAGGAACACTGAAGCTTTCTTT.